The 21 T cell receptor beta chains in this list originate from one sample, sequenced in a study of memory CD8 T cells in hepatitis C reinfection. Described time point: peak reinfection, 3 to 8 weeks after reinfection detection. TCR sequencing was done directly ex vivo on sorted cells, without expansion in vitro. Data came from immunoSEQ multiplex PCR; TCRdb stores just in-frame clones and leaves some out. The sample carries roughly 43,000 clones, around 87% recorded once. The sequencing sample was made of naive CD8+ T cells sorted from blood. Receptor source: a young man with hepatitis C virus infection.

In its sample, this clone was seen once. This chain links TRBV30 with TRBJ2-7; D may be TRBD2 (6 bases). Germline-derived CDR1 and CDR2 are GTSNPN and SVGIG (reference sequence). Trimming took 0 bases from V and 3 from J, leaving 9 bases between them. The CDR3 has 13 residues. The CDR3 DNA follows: TGTGCCTGGAGTGTCCAGGGAGGCTACGAGCAGTACGTC. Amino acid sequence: CAWSVQGGYEQYV.

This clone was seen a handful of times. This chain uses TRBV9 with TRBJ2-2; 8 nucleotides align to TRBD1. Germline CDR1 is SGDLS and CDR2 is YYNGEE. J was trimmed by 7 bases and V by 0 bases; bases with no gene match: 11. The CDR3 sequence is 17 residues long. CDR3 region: CASSVAIGAGGVGELFF. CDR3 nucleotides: TGTGCCAGCAGCGTAGCTATAGGGGCAGGGGGCGTCGGGGAGCTGTTTTTT.

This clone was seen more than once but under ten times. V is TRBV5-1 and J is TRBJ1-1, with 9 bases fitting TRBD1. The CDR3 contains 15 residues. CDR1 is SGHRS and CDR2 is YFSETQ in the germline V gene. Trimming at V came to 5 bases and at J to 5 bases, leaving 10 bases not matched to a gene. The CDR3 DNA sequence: TGCGCCAGCAGAGATCTACAGGGGGCTAGAACTGAAGCTTTCTTT. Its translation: CASRDLQGARTEAFF.

In DNA form, the CDR3 reads TGTGCCAGTAGCCCCGTGTACGGAGCCTACGAGCAGTACTTC. Translation gives CASSPVYGAYEQYF. The chain uses TRBV19 and TRBJ2-7; D is uncertain. Looked up from germline, CDR1 is LNHDA and CDR2 is SQIVND (reference sequence). The CDR3 length is 14 residues. With 6 bases removed from V and 2 bases from J, the gap between germline ends came to 14 bases.

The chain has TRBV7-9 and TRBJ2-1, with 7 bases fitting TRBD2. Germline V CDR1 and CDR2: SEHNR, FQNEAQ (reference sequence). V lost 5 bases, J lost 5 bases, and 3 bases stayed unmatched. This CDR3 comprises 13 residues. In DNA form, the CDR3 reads TGTGCCAGCAGCCCCCGGGGGGACAATGAGCAGTTCTTC. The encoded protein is CASSPRGDNEQFF.

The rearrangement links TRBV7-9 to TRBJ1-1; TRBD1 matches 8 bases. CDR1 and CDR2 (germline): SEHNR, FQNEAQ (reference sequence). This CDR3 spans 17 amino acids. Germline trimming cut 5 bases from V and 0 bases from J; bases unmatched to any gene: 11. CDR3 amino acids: CASSPFGQGKMNTEAFF. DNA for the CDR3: TGTGCCAGCAGCCCCTTCGGACAGGGAAAAATGAACACTGAAGCTTTCTTT.

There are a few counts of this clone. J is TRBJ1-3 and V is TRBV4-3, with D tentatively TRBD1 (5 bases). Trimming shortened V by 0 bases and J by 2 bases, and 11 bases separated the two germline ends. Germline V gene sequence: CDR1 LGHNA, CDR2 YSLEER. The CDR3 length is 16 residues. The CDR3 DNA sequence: TGCGCCAGCAGCCAAGAGGGGCAGGCGACTGGAAACACCATATATTTT. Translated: CASSQEGQATGNTIYF.

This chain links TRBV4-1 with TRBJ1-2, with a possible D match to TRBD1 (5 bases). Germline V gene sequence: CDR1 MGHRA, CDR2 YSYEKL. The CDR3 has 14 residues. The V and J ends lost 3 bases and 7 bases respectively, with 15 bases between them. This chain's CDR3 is CASSHTTGSAGYTF. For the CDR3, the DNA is TGCGCCAGCAGCCATACAACAGGTTCCGCTGGCTACACCTTC.

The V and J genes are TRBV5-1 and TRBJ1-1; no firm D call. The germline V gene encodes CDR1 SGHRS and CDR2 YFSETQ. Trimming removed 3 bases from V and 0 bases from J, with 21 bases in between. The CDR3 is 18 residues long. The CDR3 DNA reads TGCGCCAGCAGCTCCGAGACCAGGTACGCTCCCATGAACACTGAAGCTTTCTTT. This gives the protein CASSSETRYAPMNTEAFF.

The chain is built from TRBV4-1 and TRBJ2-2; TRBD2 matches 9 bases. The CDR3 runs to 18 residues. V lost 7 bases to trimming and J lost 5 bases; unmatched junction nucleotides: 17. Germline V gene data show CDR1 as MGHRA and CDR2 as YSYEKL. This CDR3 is CASTGGLAYPRDTGELFF. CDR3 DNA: TGCGCCAGCACCGGGGGACTAGCTTATCCTAGGGATACCGGGGAGCTGTTTTTT.

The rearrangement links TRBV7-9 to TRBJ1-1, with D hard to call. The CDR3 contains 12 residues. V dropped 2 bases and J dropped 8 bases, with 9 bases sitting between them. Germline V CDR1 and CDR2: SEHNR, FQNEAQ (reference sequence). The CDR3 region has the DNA TGTGCCAGCAGCTTATCCGGGATCGAAGCTTTCTTT. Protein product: CASSLSGIEAFF.

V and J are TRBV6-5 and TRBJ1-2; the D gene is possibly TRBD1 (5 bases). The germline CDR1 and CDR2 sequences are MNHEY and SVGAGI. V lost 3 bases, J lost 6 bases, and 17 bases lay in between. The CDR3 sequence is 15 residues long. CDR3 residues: CASSYNPWGVDGYTF. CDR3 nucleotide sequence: TGTGCCAGCAGTTATAATCCGTGGGGGGTCGATGGCTACACCTTC.

Written as DNA, the CDR3 is TGTGCCAGCAGCCGACAGGGGGAAGAGACCCAGTACTTC. It yields the protein CASSRQGEETQYF. The chain employs TRBV5-6 and TRBJ2-5, with 9 nucleotides matching TRBD1. With 4 bases clipped from V and 3 bases from J, the junction kept 1 base outside the gene matches. CDR3 length: 13 residues. Germline V gives CDR1 SGHDT, CDR2 YYEEEE. Based on the CDR3 plus reference TRBV5-6 and TRBJ2-5, the full variable domain is DAGVTQSPTHLIKTRGQQVTLRCSPKSGHDTVSWYQQALGQGPQFIFQYYEEEERQRGNFPDRFSGHQFPNYSSELNVNALLLGDSALYLCASSRQGEETQYFGPGTRLLVL.

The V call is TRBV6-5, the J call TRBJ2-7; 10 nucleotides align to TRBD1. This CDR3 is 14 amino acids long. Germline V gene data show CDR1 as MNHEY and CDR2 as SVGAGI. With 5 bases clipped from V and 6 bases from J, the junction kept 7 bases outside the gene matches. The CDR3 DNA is TGTGCCAGCAGTACTCTGGGACAGGGGACCGAGCAGTACTTC. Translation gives CASSTLGQGTEQYF.

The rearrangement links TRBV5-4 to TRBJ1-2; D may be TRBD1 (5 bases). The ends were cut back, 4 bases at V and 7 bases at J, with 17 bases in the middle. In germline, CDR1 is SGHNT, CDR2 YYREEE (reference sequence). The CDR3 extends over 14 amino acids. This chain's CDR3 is CASSPPGRVGGYTF. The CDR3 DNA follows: TGTGCCAGCAGCCCCCCAGGCAGGGTGGGTGGCTACACCTTC.

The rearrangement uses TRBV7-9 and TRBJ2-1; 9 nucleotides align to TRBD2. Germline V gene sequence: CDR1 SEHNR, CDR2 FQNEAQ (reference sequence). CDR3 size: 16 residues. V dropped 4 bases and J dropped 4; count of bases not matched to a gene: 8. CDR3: CASSSLTSGLYNEQFF. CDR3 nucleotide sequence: TGTGCCAGCAGCTCCCTGACTAGCGGCCTATACAATGAGCAGTTCTTC.

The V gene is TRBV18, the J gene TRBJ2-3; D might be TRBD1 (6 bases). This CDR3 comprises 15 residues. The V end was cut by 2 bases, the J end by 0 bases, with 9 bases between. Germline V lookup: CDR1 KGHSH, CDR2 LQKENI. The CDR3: CASSPTGYSTDTQYF. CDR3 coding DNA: TGTGCCAGCTCACCAACAGGGTATAGCACAGATACGCAGTATTTT.

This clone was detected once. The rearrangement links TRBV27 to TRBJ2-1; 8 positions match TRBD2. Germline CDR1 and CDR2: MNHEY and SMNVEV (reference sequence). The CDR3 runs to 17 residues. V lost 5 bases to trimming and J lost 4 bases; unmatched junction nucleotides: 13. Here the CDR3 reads CASSPIPPTSAYNEQFF. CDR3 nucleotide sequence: TGTGCCAGCAGTCCAATCCCCCCGACTAGCGCATACAATGAGCAGTTCTTC.

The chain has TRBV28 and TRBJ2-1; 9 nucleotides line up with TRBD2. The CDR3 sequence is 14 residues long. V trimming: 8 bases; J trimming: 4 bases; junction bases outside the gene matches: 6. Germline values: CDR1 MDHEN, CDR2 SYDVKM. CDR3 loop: CASSVAGEYNEQFF. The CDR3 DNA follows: TGTGCCAGCTCAGTAGCGGGAGAATACAATGAGCAGTTCTTC.

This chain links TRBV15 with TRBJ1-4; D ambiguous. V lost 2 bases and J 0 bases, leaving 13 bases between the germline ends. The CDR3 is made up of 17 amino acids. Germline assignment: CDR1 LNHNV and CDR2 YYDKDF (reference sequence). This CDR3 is CATSRPSPRATNEKLFF. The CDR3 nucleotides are TGTGCCACCAGCAGACCCTCCCCAAGAGCAACTAATGAAAAACTGTTTTTT.

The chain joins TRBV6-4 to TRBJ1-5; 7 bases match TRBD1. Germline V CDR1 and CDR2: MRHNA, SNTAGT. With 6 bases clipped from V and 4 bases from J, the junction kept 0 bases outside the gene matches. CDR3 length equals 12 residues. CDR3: CASRTGNQPQHF. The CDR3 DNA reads TGTGCCAGCAGGACAGGGAATCAGCCCCAGCATTTT.